The rows below give T cell receptor beta chains drawn from one sample of a study of technical replicates of blood from a few donors. The assay was immunoSEQ multiplex PCR, and TCRdb's table has in-frame clones only and misses some. The sample carries 100,000 or so clones, about 96% recorded once. The material sequenced was T cells isolated from PBMCs. The receptors here all came from a human donor in good health. Each CDR3 is given with its conserved first and last residue. A D gene is named only where the DNA matches it firmly. Expanded clones are given a class, and other clones once, few, many or no size at all.

clone_size,d_call,cdr3_length,j_call,v_call,cdr3_aa,cdr3_nt
once,.,14,TRBJ2-5,TRBV11-3,CASSSYVQQETQYF,TGTGCCAGCAGCTCATATGTACAGCAAGAGACCCAGTACTTC
.,TRBD1,17,TRBJ2-1,TRBV18,CASSPRGTGNPYNEQFF,TGTGCCAGCTCACCGCGCGGGACAGGGAACCCCTACAATGAGCAGTTCTTC
once,TRBD2,15,TRBJ2-2,TRBV6-5,CASRLAGGRTGELFF,TGTGCCAGCAGACTAGCGGGAGGTCGAACCGGGGAGCTGTTTTTT
.,.,15,TRBJ1-5,TRBV15,CATSRAGAGFQPQHF,TGTGCCACCAGCAGAGCAGGGGCCGGTTTTCAGCCCCAGCATTTT
.,.,14,TRBJ1-5,TRBV15,CATSRGRSNQPQHF,TGTGCCACCAGCAGAGGGAGAAGCAATCAGCCCCAGCATTTT
.,TRBD1,17,TRBJ1-4,TRBV7-9,CASSPTTGATTNEKLFF,TGTGCCAGCAGCCCCACGACAGGGGCGACAACTAATGAAAAACTGTTTTTT
.,.,13,TRBJ2-7,TRBV5-5,CASSPDWAYEQYF,TGTGCCAGCAGCCCGGACTGGGCTTACGAGCAGTACTTC
.,TRBD1,14,TRBJ1-1,TRBV19,CASRPPGDSKEAFF,TGTGCCAGTAGGCCTCCGGGGGACAGCAAAGAAGCTTTCTTT
.,TRBD1,12,TRBJ1-2,TRBV29-1,CSVEDRGPGYTF,TGCAGCGTTGAGGACAGGGGCCCTGGCTACACCTTC
.,.,15,TRBJ2-6,TRBV5-6,CASSLRSTGANVLTF,TGTGCCAGCAGCTTGCGGAGCACTGGGGCCAACGTCCTGACTTTC
.,TRBD1,16,TRBJ2-1,TRBV19,CASVDSGTGGLNEQFF,TGTGCCAGTGTAGACTCCGGGACAGGGGGCCTCAATGAGCAGTTCTTC
.,.,13,TRBJ2-2,TRBV27,CASSLGRSGELFF,TGTGCCAGCAGCTTGGGGCGGTCCGGGGAGCTGTTTTTT
.,.,13,TRBJ1-1,TRBV18,CASSLTENTEAFF,TGTGCCAGCTCTCTGACAGAGAACACTGAAGCTTTCTTT
.,TRBD1,15,TRBJ2-3,TRBV5-1,CASTPWDRETDTQYF,TGCGCCAGCACGCCGTGGGACAGGGAGACAGATACGCAGTATTTT
once,TRBD1,15,TRBJ1-2,TRBV10-2,CASSESTGGSYGYTF,TGCGCCAGCAGTGAATCTACAGGGGGGTCCTATGGCTACACCTTC
.,.,16,TRBJ1-5,TRBV27,CASSLYPGGGNQPQHF,TGTGCCAGCAGTTTATACCCAGGAGGGGGCAATCAGCCCCAGCATTTT
.,.,14,TRBJ2-3,TRBV5-1,CASSLGLDVDTQYF,TGCGCCAGCAGCTTGGGACTAGATGTCGATACGCAGTATTTT
once,.,16,TRBJ2-1,TRBV7-9,CASSPVVGSAYNEQFF,TGTGCCAGCAGCCCCGTCGTCGGTAGCGCCTACAATGAGCAGTTCTTC
.,.,13,TRBJ1-1,TRBV10-2,CASKWGVRTEAFF,TGCGCCAGCAAATGGGGGGTTCGTACTGAAGCTTTCTTT
few,TRBD1,14,TRBJ1-1,TRBV19,CASSITGVNTEAFF,TGTGCCAGTAGTATAACAGGGGTGAACACTGAAGCTTTCTTT
.,TRBD2,15,TRBJ2-7,TRBV10-2,CASSESTSGIYEQYF,TGCGCCAGCAGTGAGTCGACTAGCGGGATATACGAGCAGTACTTC
.,.,13,TRBJ1-4,TRBV2,CASTIVQTEKLFF,TGTGCCAGCACCATTGTACAGACGGAAAAACTGTTTTTT
.,TRBD1,15,TRBJ1-2,TRBV7-3,CASSPGTGGFYGYTF,TGTGCCAGCAGCCCAGGGACAGGGGGTTTCTATGGCTACACCTTC
.,.,12,TRBJ1-2,TRBV11-3,CASSHTTSGYTF,TGTGCCAGCAGCCACACAACCTCTGGCTACACCTTC
once,.,11,TRBJ2-7,TRBV5-5,CASSYLSEQYF,TGTGCCAGCAGCTATCTCTCCGAGCAGTACTTC
.,.,14,TRBJ2-6,TRBV7-3,CASSLIAGANVLTF,TGTGCCAGCAGCTTAATCGCTGGGGCCAACGTCCTGACTTTC
.,.,14,TRBJ1-1,TRBV10-3,CAIRDGLGGTEAFF,TGTGCCATCAGGGATGGTCTGGGAGGGACTGAAGCTTTCTTT
.,TRBD1,15,TRBJ2-2,TRBV10-1,CASVPGQGGTGELFF,TGCGCCAGCGTACCTGGACAGGGCGGAACCGGGGAGCTGTTTTTT
.,TRBD2,17,TRBJ2-1,TRBV9,CASSFRLAGEAYNEQFF,TGTGCCAGCAGCTTCCGACTAGCGGGAGAAGCCTACAATGAGCAGTTCTTC
.,.,13,TRBJ1-1,TRBV21-1,CASSLGRNTEAFF,TGTGCCAGCAGCCTGGGGAGGAACACTGAAGCTTTCTTT
.,TRBD2,16,TRBJ2-3,TRBV18,CASSPQGAGGVDTQYF,TGTGCCAGCTCACCACAAGGGGCGGGAGGAGTGGATACGCAGTATTTT
.,.,16,TRBJ2-2,TRBV5-1,CASSSGTGPNTGELFF,TGCGCCAGCAGCTCCGGAACGGGTCCGAACACCGGGGAGCTGTTTTTT
.,.,16,TRBJ1-5,TRBV21-1,CATGGGVVESNQPQHF,TGTGCCACCGGGGGAGGGGTGGTCGAGAGCAATCAGCCCCAGCATTTT
.,TRBD1,13,TRBJ1-1,TRBV9,CASSEQGDTEAFF,TGTGCCAGCAGTGAACAGGGGGACACTGAAGCTTTCTTT
.,TRBD1,15,TRBJ2-7,TRBV10-3,CAISESATGIYEQYF,TGTGCCATCAGTGAGTCGGCGACAGGGATCTACGAGCAGTACTTC
.,TRBD2,15,TRBJ2-5,TRBV4-2,CASSQGLAELETQYF,TGTGCCAGCAGCCAGGGTCTAGCGGAGCTGGAGACCCAGTACTTC
.,TRBD1,15,TRBJ1-4,TRBV7-2,CASSFGQGQNEKLFF,TGTGCCAGCAGCTTTGGACAGGGACAAAATGAAAAACTGTTTTTT
.,TRBD1,14,TRBJ1-5,TRBV7-9,CASSPGGYEQPQHF,TGTGCCAGCAGCCCAGGGGGCTATGAACAGCCCCAGCATTTT
.,.,14,TRBJ2-3,TRBV4-3,CASSQDTGPDTQYF,TGCGCCAGCAGCCAAGATACGGGTCCAGATACGCAGTATTTT
.,TRBD2,15,TRBJ2-2,TRBV7-3,CASSPLTSGSGELFF,TGTGCCAGCAGCCCGCTGACTAGCGGGAGCGGGGAGCTGTTTTTT
.,.,15,TRBJ2-5,TRBV5-6,CASSSEGDFLETQYF,TGTGCCAGCAGCTCTGAAGGGGACTTCCTTGAGACCCAGTACTTC
once,TRBD1,14,TRBJ1-4,TRBV5-6,CASSSRAQGEKLFF,TGTGCCAGCAGCAGCCGGGCACAGGGGGAAAAACTGTTTTTT
.,TRBD1,14,TRBJ2-7,TRBV28,CASSPTGLRSEQYF,TGTGCCAGCAGCCCGACAGGGTTGAGGAGCGAGCAGTACTTC
.,.,17,TRBJ2-6,TRBV4-3,CASSQVLGPSGANVLTF,TGCGCCAGCAGCCAAGTCTTGGGCCCGTCTGGGGCCAACGTCCTGACTTTC
.,.,14,TRBJ1-1,TRBV7-9,CASRPGGANTEAFF,TGTGCCAGCAGGCCCGGTGGAGCGAACACTGAAGCTTTCTTT
.,TRBD2,14,TRBJ2-7,TRBV19,CASSITGGRYEQYF,TGTGCCAGTAGTATTACGGGAGGGAGGTACGAGCAGTACTTC
.,.,13,TRBJ2-7,TRBV15,CATSRDTGYEQYF,TGTGCCACCAGCAGAGATACGGGCTACGAGCAGTACTTC
.,TRBD2,14,TRBJ2-7,TRBV6-6,CATRGGLAAYEQYF,TGTGCCACCAGGGGGGGACTAGCAGCCTACGAGCAGTACTTC
.,TRBD2,14,TRBJ2-5,TRBV19,CASRGLAGEETQYF,TGTGCCAGTAGGGGACTAGCGGGAGAAGAGACCCAGTACTTC
.,TRBD2,16,TRBJ2-1,TRBV7-3,CASSRQAGGVYNEQFF,TGTGCCAGCAGCCGTCAAGCGGGAGGAGTTTACAATGAGCAGTTCTTC
.,TRBD1,15,TRBJ1-5,TRBV28,CASSRDREVGQPQHF,TGTGCCAGCAGCCGGGACAGGGAGGTCGGTCAGCCCCAGCATTTT
.,TRBD2,16,TRBJ2-1,TRBV15,CATSTWGLAGGREQFF,TGTGCCACCAGCACCTGGGGACTAGCGGGAGGGAGGGAGCAGTTCTTC
.,.,15,TRBJ2-7,TRBV7-8,CASSLGASIGHEQYF,TGTGCCAGCAGCTTAGGGGCTAGCATAGGCCACGAGCAGTACTTC